This note documents a single T cell receptor beta chain sequence. What it recognizes is unknown. This sample was included in a study of identical twins. V was shortened by 0 bases and J by 6 bases, with 8 bases between the two germline ends. CDR1 MNHEY and CDR2 SVGAGI come from the germline V gene. The CDR3 sequence is 14 residues long. The authors used template switching to add a universal primer site and gave cDNA unique molecular identifiers. From the 5' RACE reads, TCRdb called clonotypes with MiXCR, one entry per CDR3 protein. The sample yields 700,000 to 950,000 distinct CDR3 sequences, 12% seen once. Notes on the study in general: Twin sharing of out-of-frame TCR alpha was underestimated by models in monozygotic pairs. Within cord blood, abundant beta clonotypes carried fewer insertions, but memory repertoires showed no such trend.

The same sample was also studied in work on yellow fever vaccine responses in identical twins.

The TCR originated in a young woman in good health. The chain has TRBV6-5 and TRBJ2-2; tentative D call: TRBD1 (6 bases). The sequencing sample was made of PBMCs. In DNA form, the CDR3 reads TGTGCCAGCAGTTACTCGCCAGGGGCCGGGGAGCTGTTTTTT. Translation: CASSYSPGAGELFF.